The 11 T cell receptor beta chains reported below all come from one sample, sequenced in a study of response to subunit inactivated influenza vaccine. TCRdb processed the RT-PCR reads anew with MiXCR; each CDR3 protein has one entry. The sample carries over 150,000 distinct CDR3 sequences, around 15% recorded once. The starting material was CD8+ T cells sorted from PBMCs, obtained about 5 days after vaccination. The origin of the receptors is a man in his fifties who received an inactivated influenza vaccine.

The chain couples TRBV7-8 to TRBJ2-1, with TRBD2 matching 7 bases. CDR3 length: 14 amino acids. Trimming cost V 7 bases and J 9 bases; bases outside gene matches: 12. Germline lookup yields CDR1 SGHVS and CDR2 FQNEAQ. In DNA form, the CDR3 reads TGTGCCAGCATCTTGGGGGGGAGGCGAGGTGAGCAGTTCTTC. Its protein product is CASILGGRRGEQFF.

This clonotype was observed a handful of times. The chain joins TRBV29-1 to TRBJ2-1, with 8 bases fitting TRBD2. This CDR3 contains 18 residues. V dropped 0 bases and J dropped 8; count of bases not matched to a gene: 18. Per the germline V gene, CDR1 is SQVTM and CDR2 is ANQGSEA. CDR3 sequence (DNA): TGCAGCGTTGAAGATCGGGAGGGGGGAGTTCCTTCGCGGCATGAGCAGTTCTTC. Its protein is CSVEDREGGVPSRHEQFF.

This clonotype was detected only a few times. The chain couples TRBV7-6 to TRBJ2-7; D is perhaps TRBD1 (5 bases). The CDR3 consists of 16 residues. Germline CDR1 SGHVS, CDR2 FNYEAQ. The V end was cut by 2 bases, the J end by 5 bases, with 19 bases between. CDR3 nucleotide sequence: TGTGCCAGCAGCTTATTAGTCGTCCAGGGATCGGACGAGCAGTACTTC. It encodes CASSLLVVQGSDEQYF.

This clonotype occurred many times. The V call is TRBV5-1, the J call TRBJ1-1; TRBD1 agrees at 7 bases. The germline gives CDR1 SGHRS, CDR2 YFSETQ. V shed 2 bases and J 3 bases; nucleotides not matched to a gene: 1. This CDR3 has 13 amino acids. The CDR3 is CASSLQGYTEAFF. CDR3 DNA: TGCGCCAGCAGCTTACAGGGGTACACTGAAGCTTTCTTT.

This clonotype was detected many times. The chain couples TRBV29-1 to TRBJ2-3; D remains ambiguous. V gave up 2 bases and J gave up 0 bases, with 21 bases separating them. Germline V gene sequence: CDR1 SQVTM, CDR2 ANQGSEA. The CDR3 totals 18 residues. CDR3 residues: CSVESVIGGKDSTDTQYF. The CDR3 DNA sequence: TGCAGCGTTGAATCTGTAATCGGCGGTAAAGATAGCACAGATACGCAGTATTTT.

The chain couples TRBV14 to TRBJ2-1; the D is unclear. This CDR3 is 12 amino acids long. Germline values: CDR1 SGHDN, CDR2 FVKESK. Trimming stripped 1 base from V and 8 bases from J, with 6 bases between. For the CDR3, the DNA is TGTGCCAGCAGCCAAGCCTATGATGAGCAGTTCTTC. It is translated as CASSQAYDEQFF.

The V and J genes are TRBV30 and TRBJ1-3; TRBD1 matches 7 bases. This CDR3 spans 14 amino acids. The germline CDR1 and CDR2 sequences are GTSNPN and SVGIG (reference sequence). V was clipped by 4 bases and J by 0 bases; unmatched bases: 3. In DNA form, the CDR3 reads TGTGCCTGGAATGAGGGGGCCTCTGGAAACACCATATATTTT. This encodes CAWNEGASGNTIYF.

The chain carries TRBV27 and TRBJ1-1; unclear D gene. The CDR3 extends over 15 amino acids. The germline V gene has CDR1 MNHEY and CDR2 SMNVEV (reference sequence). V lost 2 bases, J lost 4 bases, and 14 bases lay in between. The DNA for the CDR3 is TGTGCCAGCAGTTTAACGGTTTGGGGAGGCACTGAAGCTTTCTTT. This gives the protein CASSLTVWGGTEAFF.

The rearrangement uses TRBV2 and TRBJ2-3, with TRBD2 identical over 14 bases. CDR3 size: 19 residues. With V trimmed by 7 bases and J by 0 bases, 12 bases remained unmatched. Germline lookup yields CDR1 SNHLY and CDR2 FYNNEI. As DNA, the CDR3 is TGTGCCAGCAACCGGGGACTAGCGGGAGTCTCAACTAGCACAGATACGCAGTATTTT. This codes for CASNRGLAGVSTSTDTQYF.

This clonotype came up a few times. V gene TRBV28 combines with J gene TRBJ1-2; D call uncertain. CDR3 length: 12 residues. Per the germline V gene, CDR1 is MDHEN and CDR2 is SYDVKM. V lost 6 bases and J lost 8, with 13 bases in between. CDR3 protein: CASSPRVLGYTF. CDR3 nucleotides: TGTGCCAGCAGCCCCCGAGTCCTCGGCTACACCTTC.

This rearrangement joins TRBV27 to TRBJ2-4; maybe TRBD2 (6 bases). The CDR3 covers 15 residues. Per the germline V gene, CDR1 is MNHEY and CDR2 is SMNVEV (reference sequence). V gave up 5 bases and J gave up 7 bases, with 18 bases separating them. The CDR3 here is CASSLNPPAGNIQYF. The CDR3, as DNA: TGTGCCAGCAGTCTCAATCCCCCCGCGGGGAACATTCAGTACTTC.